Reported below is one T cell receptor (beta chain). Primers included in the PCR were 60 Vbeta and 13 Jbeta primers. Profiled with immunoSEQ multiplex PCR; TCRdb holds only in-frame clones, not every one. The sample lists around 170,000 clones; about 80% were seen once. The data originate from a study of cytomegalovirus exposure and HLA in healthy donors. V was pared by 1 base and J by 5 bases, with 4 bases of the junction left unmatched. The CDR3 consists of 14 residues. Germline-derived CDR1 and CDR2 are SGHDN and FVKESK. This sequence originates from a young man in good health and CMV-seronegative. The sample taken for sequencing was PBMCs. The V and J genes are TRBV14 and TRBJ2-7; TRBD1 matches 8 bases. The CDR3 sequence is CASSQGTGRNEQYF. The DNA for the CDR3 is TGTGCCAGCAGCCAAGGGACAGGGCGCAACGAGCAGTACTTC.